This is a list of T cell receptor beta chains from one sample in a study of cytomegalovirus exposure and HLA in healthy donors. Assay: immunoSEQ multiplex PCR; the TCRdb copy retains only in-frame clones and omits some. This sample has over 150,000 clones, with approximately 84% found just once. Sequencing input: PBMCs. The receptors derive from a girl between 5 and 17 years old in good health and CMV-seropositive. CDR3s include the opening cysteine and the closing phenylalanine or tryptophan. The D gene is left open where the match is weak. The size field is filled for only some rows; it gives once, few, many or a size class.

clone_size,j_call,d_call,v_call,cdr3_aa,cdr3_nt
-,TRBJ2-7,-,TRBV4-2,CASSQEGSVQGEQYF,TGTGCCAGCAGCCAAGAGGGTAGCGTGCAAGGAGAGCAGTACTTC
-,TRBJ2-1,-,TRBV7-3,CASSLSSYNEQFF,TGTGCCAGCAGCTTGAGCTCCTACAATGAGCAGTTCTTC
-,TRBJ2-5,-,TRBV6-1,CATTQRGREETQYF,TGTGCCACCACACAAAGGGGCAGGGAAGAGACCCAGTACTTC
few,TRBJ1-6,-,TRBV18,CASSPPRDSPLHF,TGTGCCAGCTCACCGCCTCGCGATTCACCCCTCCACTTT
-,TRBJ2-5,-,TRBV6-6,CASSYSETQHF,TGTGCCAGCAGTTACTCGGAGACCCAGCACTTC
-,TRBJ1-1,-,TRBV19,CASSNGGRMNTEAFF,TGTGCCAGTAGTAATGGGGGCAGGATGAACACTGAAGCTTTCTTT
-,TRBJ1-3,-,TRBV10-1,CASYVGPLNRLSRVYTIYF,TGCGCCAGCTACGTTGGCCCCCTAAATCGGCTCTCTCGGGTCTACACCATATATTTT
-,TRBJ1-3,-,TRBV4-1,CASSQELGAAIGNTIYF,TGCGCCAGCAGCCAAGAGCTGGGGGCAGCGATCGGAAACACCATATATTTT
few,TRBJ2-7,TRBD2,TRBV4-1,CASSQDSGSSYEQYF,TGCGCCAGCAGCCAAGATAGCGGGAGTTCCTACGAGCAGTACTTC
-,TRBJ2-7,TRBD2,TRBV5-1,CASSMRGTSGGAYEQYF,TGCGCCAGCAGCATGAGAGGGACTAGCGGGGGGGCCTACGAGCAGTACTTC
-,TRBJ1-1,-,TRBV19,CASSISDTAEAFF,TGTGCCAGTAGTATATCCGACACGGCTGAAGCTTTCTTT
-,TRBJ1-1,-,TRBV5-1,CASSLAGVVGNTEAFF,TGCGCCAGCAGCTTGGCAGGGGTAGTGGGGAACACTGAAGCTTTCTTT
few,TRBJ1-1,TRBD1,TRBV5-1,CASSNRDRGMNTEAFF,TGCGCCAGCAGCAACCGGGACAGGGGTATGAACACTGAAGCTTTCTTT
-,TRBJ2-7,-,TRBV14,CASSDRRIPYEQYF,TGTGCCAGCAGCGACAGGAGAATTCCCTACGAGCAGTACTTC
-,TRBJ1-3,-,TRBV27,CASSYRADSGNTIYF,TGTGCCAGCAGCTACAGGGCTGACTCTGGAAACACCATATATTTT
-,TRBJ2-5,TRBD2,TRBV27,CASRGLAGESWETQYF,TGTGCCAGCAGGGGACTAGCGGGGGAAAGTTGGGAGACCCAGTACTTC
-,TRBJ1-5,-,TRBV28,CASSSISPRQAPPDEPQHF,TGTGCCAGCAGCTCTATCTCACCAAGACAGGCTCCCCCGGATGAGCCCCAGCATTTT
-,TRBJ2-7,TRBD1,TRBV9,CASSQGVSYEQYF,TGTGCCAGCAGCCAGGGGGTCTCCTACGAGCAGTACTTC
-,TRBJ1-4,-,TRBV30,CAWSGDAYATNEKLFF,TGTGCCTGGAGCGGTGATGCATACGCAACTAATGAAAAACTGTTTTTT
-,TRBJ2-5,TRBD2,TRBV5-4,CASSSRLAGGQETQYF,TGTGCCAGCAGCTCTCGACTAGCGGGGGGCCAGGAGACCCAGTACTTC
-,TRBJ1-4,TRBD1,TRBV29-1,CSAGTAPTNEKLFF,TGCAGCGCAGGGACAGCTCCAACTAATGAAAAACTGTTTTTT
once,TRBJ1-1,-,TRBV2,CASSELLMNTEAFF,TGTGCCAGCAGTGAACTCCTAATGAACACTGAAGCTTTCTTT
-,TRBJ2-7,-,TRBV6-1,CASSPDISEQYF,TGTGCCAGCTCCCCGGACATCTCCGAGCAGTACTTC
-,TRBJ2-2,TRBD2,TRBV7-3,CASSLTGGLSNTGELFF,TGTGCCAGCAGCTTAACGGGAGGGCTTTCGAACACCGGGGAGCTGTTTTTT
-,TRBJ1-2,-,TRBV29-1,CSVEVAGRGYTF,TGCAGCGTTGAAGTGGCAGGGCGCGGCTACACCTTC
-,TRBJ2-5,TRBD2,TRBV4-1,CASSQAGGSETQYF,TGCGCCAGCAGCCAAGCGGGGGGGTCGGAGACCCAGTACTTC
-,TRBJ1-2,TRBD1,TRBV6-1,CASSERDRDTYGYTF,TGTGCCAGCAGTGAAAGGGACAGGGATACCTATGGCTACACCTTC
-,TRBJ2-1,TRBD1,TRBV4-1,CASSQEDRGGYIGQFF,TGCGCCAGCAGCCAAGAGGACAGGGGGGGGTACATCGGGCAGTTCTTC
-,TRBJ2-5,-,TRBV30,CAWTPASKETQYF,TGTGCCTGGACCCCCGCAAGCAAAGAGACCCAGTACTTC